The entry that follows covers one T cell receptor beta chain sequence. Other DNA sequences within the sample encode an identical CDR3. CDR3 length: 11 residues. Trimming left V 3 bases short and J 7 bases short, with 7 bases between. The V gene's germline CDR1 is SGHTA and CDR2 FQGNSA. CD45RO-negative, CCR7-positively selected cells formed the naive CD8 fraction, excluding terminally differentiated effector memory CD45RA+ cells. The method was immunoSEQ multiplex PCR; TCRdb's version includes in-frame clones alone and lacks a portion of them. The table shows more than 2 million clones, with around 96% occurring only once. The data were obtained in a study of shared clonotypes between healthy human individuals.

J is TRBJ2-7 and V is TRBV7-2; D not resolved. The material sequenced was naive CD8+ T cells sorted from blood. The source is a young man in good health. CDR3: CASSLMGEQYF. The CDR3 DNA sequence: TGTGCCAGCAGCTTGATGGGTGAGCAGTACTTC. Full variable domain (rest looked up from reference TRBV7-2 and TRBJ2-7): GAGVSQSPSNKVTEKGKDVELRCDPISGHTALYWYRQSLGQGLEFLIYFQGNSAPDKSGLPSDRFSAERTGGSVSTLTIQRTQQEDSAVYLCASSLMGEQYFGPGTRLTVT.